These T cell receptor beta chains were read from a single sample in a study of blood T cell repertoires in COVID-19. Sequencing used immunoSEQ multiplex PCR; TCRdb keeps in-frame clones, though not all of them. Here the sample spans more than 95,000 clones, roughly 83% being singletons. The specimen was peripheral blood. The receptors were gathered from a middle-aged man with active or convalescent COVID-19. CDR3s include the opening cysteine and the closing phenylalanine or tryptophan.

V gene: TRBV6-2/TRBV6-3
J gene: TRBJ2-1
CDR3 protein: CASSYSTARAGNEQFF

V gene: TRBV11-1
J gene: TRBJ2-1
CDR3 protein: CASSPIRSGRDEQFF

V gene: TRBV9
J gene: TRBJ1-5
CDR3 protein: CASSAGYNQPQHF

V gene: TRBV7-2
J gene: TRBJ2-1
CDR3 protein: CASSTRRSSYNEQFF

V gene: TRBV28
J gene: TRBJ2-7
CDR3 protein: CATARGGGNYEQYF

V gene: TRBV7-9
J gene: TRBJ1-1
CDR3 protein: CASSLRSNTEAFF

V gene: TRBV11-2
J gene: TRBJ2-1
CDR3 protein: CASRSLRRIYNEQFF

V gene: TRBV16
J gene: TRBJ1-1
CDR3 protein: CASSPRTGDVGTEAFF

V gene: TRBV6-2/TRBV6-3
J gene: TRBJ2-6
CDR3 protein: CASSQHGQAGANVLTF

V gene: TRBV5-1
J gene: TRBJ2-3
CDR3 protein: CASSKNPQGPTDTQYF

V gene: TRBV14
J gene: TRBJ1-1
CDR3 protein: CASSQVLGGGNTEAFF

V gene: TRBV2
J gene: TRBJ2-7
CDR3 protein: CASSEGLATFYEQYF

V gene: TRBV5-8
J gene: TRBJ2-7
CDR3 protein: CASSLRSGTGNYEQYF

V gene: TRBV6-2/TRBV6-3
J gene: TRBJ1-5
CDR3 protein: CASSYPLTDSNQPQHF

V gene: TRBV14
J gene: TRBJ1-1
CDR3 protein: CASSQDGRGWDTEAFF

V gene: TRBV5-1
J gene: TRBJ2-1
CDR3 protein: CASSLARANEQFF

V gene: TRBV9
J gene: TRBJ1-6
CDR3 protein: CASSVVDSNNSPLHF

V gene: TRBV6-2/TRBV6-3
J gene: TRBJ1-2
CDR3 protein: CASSPGQGRIYGYTF

V gene: TRBV4-3
J gene: TRBJ1-3
CDR3 protein: CASSQEISGGRNTIYF

V gene: TRBV5-1
J gene: TRBJ1-4
CDR3 protein: CASSATGYTNEKLFF

V gene: TRBV24-1
J gene: TRBJ1-1
CDR3 protein: CATSDYRNTEAFF

V gene: TRBV14
J gene: TRBJ2-5
CDR3 protein: CASTSPPSGQGKETQYF

V gene: TRBV30
J gene: TRBJ1-1
CDR3 protein: CAWSPGHTEAFF

V gene: TRBV10-3
J gene: TRBJ1-1
CDR3 protein: CAIRDSLEAFF

V gene: TRBV11-2
J gene: TRBJ2-6
CDR3 protein: CASSLERFSGANVLTF

V gene: TRBV6-5
J gene: TRBJ2-4
CDR3 protein: CASSYSELSDIQYF

V gene: TRBV13
J gene: TRBJ1-6
CDR3 protein: CASSLGGRDFNSPLHF

V gene: TRBV5-4
J gene: TRBJ2-7
CDR3 protein: CASSFTDGEQYF

V gene: TRBV10-2
J gene: TRBJ1-1
CDR3 protein: CASSESRQPPTEAFF

V gene: TRBV19
J gene: TRBJ2-5
CDR3 protein: CASSSRGETQYF

V gene: TRBV7-2
J gene: TRBJ2-7
CDR3 protein: CASSFRLAGGGSEQYF

V gene: TRBV24-1
J gene: TRBJ2-2
CDR3 protein: CATSDLRWAGTDTGELFF